Included here is one TCR beta chain sequence, with context. Original data processing: For nucleated cells, counts were estimated from reference gene primer amplification. Some clones are missing from TCRdb's copy, which holds only in-frame ones; the method was immunoSEQ multiplex PCR. Clone size and the V and J calls come from that table; the DNA yielded D and trimming. In the table there are some 200,000 clones, 70% to 90% of which are singletons. The data are from a study of blood T cell repertoires in COVID-19. Overall study context: Sites across the United States, Italy and Spain contributed samples from acute and convalescent COVID-19. From T cells, B-cell-depleted T cells, or PBMCs came the material, which was cDNA or gDNA.

The CDR3 consists of 17 residues. Germline V gene lookup returns CDR1 GTSNPN and CDR2 SVGIG (reference sequence). The ends lost 0 bases at V and 4 bases at J; junction bases unmatched: 12. Specimen: peripheral blood. The clonotype comes from a young man with active or convalescent COVID-19. The V gene is TRBV30, the J gene TRBJ2-5; 9 nucleotides agree with TRBD2. This CDR3 is CAWSVLAGVWRGETQYF. The CDR3 bases are TGTGCCTGGAGTGTCTTAGCGGGAGTATGGAGGGGAGAGACCCAGTACTTC.